A single sample is the source of the 18 T cell receptor beta chains below, sequenced in a study of cytomegalovirus exposure and HLA in healthy donors. Vbeta (60) and Jbeta (13) primers were used in the PCR. The method was immunoSEQ multiplex PCR; TCRdb's version includes in-frame clones alone and lacks a portion of them. This sample has 150,000 to 200,000 clones, with around 77% found just once. The sample consisted of PBMCs. Every receptor here comes from a man aged 35 to 55 in good health and CMV-seronegative.

The chain combines TRBV5-4 with TRBJ1-4, with 7 bases that match TRBD1. The trim removed 4 bases at V and 5 bases at J, leaving 8 bases unmatched. The CDR3 length is 15 residues. CDR1 is SGHNT, CDR2 YYREEE, per germline (reference sequence). This CDR3 is CASSLGDSGNEKLFF. The CDR3 region has the DNA TGTGCCAGCAGCCTGGGGGACAGTGGGAATGAAAAACTGTTTTTT.

The genes are TRBV13 and TRBJ2-4; D is possibly TRBD1 (5 bases). The germline CDR1 and CDR2 sequences are PRHDT and FYEKMQ (reference sequence). Trimming cost V 5 bases and J 0 bases, with 14 bases left between them. The CDR3 consists of 16 residues. The CDR3 DNA reads TGTGCCAGCAGCGGAAAGGGGCCAAAAGCCAAAAACATTCAGTACTTC. This encodes CASSGKGPKAKNIQYF.

This chain connects TRBV11-1 to TRBJ2-7, with TRBD2 matching 9 bases. CDR3 length: 15 amino acids. Germline V gene lookup returns CDR1 SGHAT and CDR2 FQDESV (reference sequence). After removal of 0 bases from V and 3 bases from J, the junction contained 3 bases not matched to a gene. The CDR3 spells CASSLALAGNYEQYF. CDR3 nucleotides: TGTGCCAGCAGCTTAGCGCTAGCGGGAAACTACGAGCAGTACTTC.

CDR3 DNA sequence: TGTGCCAGCACCGGGACAGCTTCAGATACGCAGTATTTT. It codes for CASTGTASDTQYF. The rearrangement links TRBV6-5 to TRBJ2-3; 7 nucleotides match TRBD1. The trim removed 7 bases at V and 4 bases at J, leaving 5 bases unmatched. Germline lookup yields CDR1 MNHEY and CDR2 SVGAGI. The CDR3 is 13 amino acids.

V usage is TRBV5-1 and J usage is TRBJ2-1, with unresolved D. Germline V CDR1 and CDR2: SGHRS, YFSETQ. The CDR3 is 14 residues long. V lost 6 bases, J lost 3 bases, and 13 bases lay in between. In nucleotides, the CDR3 is TGCGCCAGCACCTCCTCAACTGGCTACAATGAGCAGTTCTTC. Amino acid sequence: CASTSSTGYNEQFF.

The chain recombines TRBV6-1 with TRBJ1-5; 8 nucleotides line up with TRBD1. Unmatched junction bases numbered 8, after V lost 1 base and J lost 6 bases. Germline-derived CDR1 and CDR2 are MNHNS and SASEGT. The CDR3 is 16 amino acids. This chain's CDR3 is CASSEGSGQGSQPQHF. The CDR3 coding sequence is TGTGCCAGCAGTGAAGGGTCCGGACAGGGAAGTCAGCCCCAGCATTTT.

The chain employs TRBV7-8 and TRBJ1-3; D is undetermined. With 5 bases removed from V and 9 bases from J, the gap between germline ends came to 11 bases. The CDR3 contains 12 residues. The germline CDR1 and CDR2 sequences are SGHVS and FQNEAQ. The CDR3 bases are TGTGCCAGCAGCCGTTCGGAGGGCACCATATATTTT. Translation gives CASSRSEGTIYF. Using reference TRBV7-8 and TRBJ1-3 for the parts outside the CDR3, the full variable domain is GAGVSQSPRYKVAKRGQDVALRCDPISGHVSLFWYQQALGQGPEFLTYFQNEAQLDKSGLPSDRFFAERPEGSVSTLKIQRTQQEDSAVYLCASSRSEGTIYFGEGSWLTVV.

This clone has more than one count but fewer than ten. The rearrangement joins TRBV19 to TRBJ2-7; possible D gene TRBD2, 7 bases. Looked up from germline, CDR1 is LNHDA and CDR2 is SQIVND (reference sequence). CDR3 length: 15 residues. V lost 1 base to trimming and J lost 2 bases, with 12 bases between them. CDR3 loop: CASSIVAGATYEQYF. CDR3 DNA sequence: TGTGCCAGTAGTATAGTTGCGGGGGCAACCTACGAGCAGTACTTC.

The sample holds a few counts of this clone. V is TRBV16 and J is TRBJ1-4, with 8 bases aligning to TRBD1. J was trimmed by 7 bases and V by 0 bases; bases with no gene match: 7. This CDR3 spans 16 amino acids. Germline loops: CDR1 KGHSY, CDR2 FQNENV. The CDR3 region has the DNA TGTGCCAGCAGCCAATCTCTGCAGGGGGCGTTTGAAAAACTGTTTTTT. Protein sequence: CASSQSLQGAFEKLFF. Variable domain in full (rest from reference TRBV16 and TRBJ1-4): GEEVAQTPKHLVRGEGQKAKLYCAPIKGHSYVFWYQQVLKNEFKFLISFQNENVFDETGMPKERFSAKCLPNSPCSLEIQATKLEDSAVYFCASSQSLQGAFEKLFFGSGTQLSVL.

The chain recombines TRBV11-2 with TRBJ2-7; D remains ambiguous. V was cut by 8 bases and J by 1 base, with 12 bases left in between. Germline loops: CDR1 SGHAT, CDR2 FQNNGV. This CDR3 is built from 13 residues. The CDR3 reads CASGVGWSYEQYF. The CDR3, as DNA: TGTGCCAGCGGCGTCGGGTGGTCCTACGAGCAGTACTTC. The whole variable domain, remainder taken from reference TRBV11-2 and TRBJ2-7, is EAGVAQSPRYKIIEKRQSVAFWCNPISGHATLYWYQQILGQGPKLLIQFQNNGVVDDSQLPKDRFSAERLKGVDSTLKIQPAKLEDSAVYLCASGVGWSYEQYFGPGTRLTVT.

The gene calls are TRBV5-5 and TRBJ2-7, with TRBD2 as a possible D gene (6 bases). The ends were cut back, 4 bases at V and 1 base at J, with 9 bases in the middle. The CDR3 contains 13 residues. The germline gives CDR1 SGHKS, CDR2 YYEKEE (reference sequence). CDR3 in amino acids: CASSGGISYEQYV. CDR3 DNA: TGTGCCAGCAGCGGAGGGATTTCCTACGAGCAGTACGTC.

This chain connects TRBV19 to TRBJ2-2; possible D gene TRBD2, 5 bases. Germline lookup yields CDR1 LNHDA and CDR2 SQIVND (reference sequence). The CDR3 length is 15 residues. Trimming stripped 4 bases from V and 7 bases from J, with 16 bases between. The CDR3 loop is CASSSWTGEHGELFF. CDR3 DNA sequence: TGTGCCAGTAGTAGCTGGACTGGGGAGCACGGGGAGCTGTTTTTT.

This rearrangement joins TRBV11-2 to TRBJ2-7; D is unclear. Trimming took 0 bases from V and 5 from J, leaving 14 bases between them. This CDR3 comprises 15 residues. Germline V CDR1 and CDR2: SGHAT, FQNNGV. The CDR3 is CASSLDWSRHDEQYF. For the CDR3, the DNA is TGTGCCAGCAGCTTAGATTGGAGCCGTCATGACGAGCAGTACTTC.

The V gene is TRBV15, the J gene TRBJ2-3; TRBD1 agrees at 7 bases. With 2 bases clipped from V and 4 bases from J, the junction kept 6 bases outside the gene matches. The germline gives CDR1 LNHNV, CDR2 YYDKDF (reference sequence). The CDR3 has 15 amino acids. CDR3 in amino acids: CATSRQIQGADTQYF. In DNA, the CDR3 is TGTGCCACCAGCAGACAAATCCAGGGGGCAGATACGCAGTATTTT.

This rearrangement joins TRBV15 to TRBJ2-7, with TRBD1 as a possible D gene (6 bases). This CDR3 comprises 13 residues. V lost 0 bases and J lost 4, with 7 bases in between. Germline V gene lookup returns CDR1 LNHNV and CDR2 YYDKDF (reference sequence). The DNA of the CDR3 is TGTGCCACCAGCAGAGACAGGGGTTACGAGCAGTACTTC. As protein: CATSRDRGYEQYF.

This clone was seen just once. This sequence joins TRBV19 and TRBJ2-5, with D perhaps matching TRBD2 (6 bases). The CDR3 consists of 11 residues. Germline V gene lookup returns CDR1 LNHDA and CDR2 SQIVND (reference sequence). V was cut by 8 bases and J by 11 bases, with 15 bases left in between. The CDR3 region is CASGTSREQYF. The CDR3 DNA follows: TGTGCCAGTGGGACCTCACGGGAGCAGTACTTC.

The chain employs TRBV4-1 and TRBJ1-1; D unresolved. Trimming cost V 0 bases and J 1 base, with 18 bases left between them. CDR3 length: 18 amino acids. The germline CDR1 and CDR2 sequences are MGHRA and YSYEKL. The CDR3 DNA sequence: TGCGCCAGCAGCCAAGATATGATGAGGATGGGTCCGAACACTGAAGCTTTCTTT. Translated: CASSQDMMRMGPNTEAFF.

The gene calls are TRBV18 and TRBJ1-5; D perhaps matches TRBD1 (5 bases). This CDR3 spans 13 amino acids. V lost 3 bases and J lost 5, with 8 bases in between. Germline V gene data show CDR1 as KGHSH and CDR2 as LQKENI. The CDR3 spells CASSPGQYQPQHF. The CDR3 nucleotides are TGTGCCAGCTCACCTGGACAATATCAGCCCCAGCATTTT.